The clone carrying this T cell receptor (beta chain) showed up many times. From RNA transcripts, TCR beta CDR3 regions were amplified. With the HTBI primer set, the TCR CDR3 went through a first round of RT-PCR. TCRdb itself ran the multiplex PCR reads through MiXCR, one entry per CDR3 protein. The sample has approximately 690,000 distinct CDR3 sequences, less than 25% seen once; the top ten hold 30% to 40%. This entry comes from a study of T cells in Graves' hyperthyroidism and ophthalmopathy. Germline CDR1 SNHLY, CDR2 FYNNEI. J lost 8 bases, V lost 1 base, and 5 bases had no gene match. The CDR3 has 15 residues. Orbital computed tomography, thyroid ultrasound, serum thyroxine and TRAb, and clinical symptoms together informed the diagnoses.

The sample was blood. The receptor was derived from a man aged 30 to 39 with Graves' ophthalmopathy. The chain couples TRBV2 to TRBJ2-1; the match to TRBD2 covers 10 bases. The CDR3: CASSEEAGGPDEQFF. DNA for the CDR3: TGTGCCAGCAGTGAAGAAGCGGGAGGGCCGGATGAGCAGTTCTTC.